The count of the clone carrying this T cell receptor (beta chain) is one. Per the study methods: For nucleated cells, counts were estimated from reference gene primer amplification. Profiling relied on immunoSEQ multiplex PCR, and the TCRdb table lists in-frame clones only, not all of them. That table supplies the V and J calls and clone size; D and trimming were determined from the DNA. The sample lists roughly 200,000 clones, about 85% occurring once. The germline V gene encodes CDR1 SGHVS and CDR2 FQNEAQ. The CDR3 is made up of 15 amino acids. The V gene lost 1 base and the J gene lost 3 bases, with 13 bases spanning the gap. This entry belongs to a study of blood T cell repertoires in COVID-19. Study context: Sites in the United States, Italy and Spain provided acute and convalescent COVID-19 samples. Nucleic acid was either cDNA or gDNA, and it came from T cells, B-cell-depleted T cells, or PBMCs.

The TCR originated in a woman in her forties with COVID-19, enrolled during active disease. The gene calls are TRBV7-8 and TRBJ2-7, with D tentatively TRBD2 (6 bases). Sample: peripheral blood. CDR3 protein: CASSLEGGIGYEQYF. CDR3 DNA: TGTGCCAGCAGCTTAGAAGGAGGGATCGGCTACGAGCAGTACTTC.